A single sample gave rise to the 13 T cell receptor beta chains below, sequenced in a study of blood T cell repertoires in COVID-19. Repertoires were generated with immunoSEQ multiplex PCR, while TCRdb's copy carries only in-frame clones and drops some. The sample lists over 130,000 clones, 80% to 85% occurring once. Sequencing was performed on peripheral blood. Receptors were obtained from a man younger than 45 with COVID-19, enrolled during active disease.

The CDR3 DNA sequence: TGTGCCAGTAGTATAGATAGGAACACTGAAGCTTTCTTT. Amino acid sequence: CASSIDRNTEAFF. The V gene is TRBV19, the J gene TRBJ1-1; no firm D call. The CDR3 has 13 residues. The germline V gene has CDR1 LNHDA and CDR2 SQIVND (reference sequence). V was cut by 0 bases and J by 1 base, with 3 bases left in between.

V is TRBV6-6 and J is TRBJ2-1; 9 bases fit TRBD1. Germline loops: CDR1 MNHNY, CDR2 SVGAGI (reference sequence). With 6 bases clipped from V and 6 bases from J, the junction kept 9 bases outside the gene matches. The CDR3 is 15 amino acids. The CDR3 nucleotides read TGTGCCAGCAGGGAGACAGGGGGAGTTGGCAATGAGCAGTTCTTC. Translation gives CASRETGGVGNEQFF.

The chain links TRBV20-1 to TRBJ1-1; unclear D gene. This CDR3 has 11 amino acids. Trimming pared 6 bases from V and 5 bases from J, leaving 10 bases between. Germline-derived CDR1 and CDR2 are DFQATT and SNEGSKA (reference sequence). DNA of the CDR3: TGCAGTGCCCCCGAAGAGACTGAAGCTTTCTTT. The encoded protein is CSAPEETEAFF.

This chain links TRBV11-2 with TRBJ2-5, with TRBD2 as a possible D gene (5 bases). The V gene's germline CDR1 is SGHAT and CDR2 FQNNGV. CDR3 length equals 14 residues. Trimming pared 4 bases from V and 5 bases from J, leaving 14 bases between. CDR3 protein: CASSSPRGRETQYF. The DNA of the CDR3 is TGTGCCAGCAGCTCACCACGGGGTCGGGAGACCCAGTACTTC. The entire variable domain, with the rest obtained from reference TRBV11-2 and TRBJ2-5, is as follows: EAGVAQSPRYKIIEKRQSVAFWCNPISGHATLYWYQQILGQGPKLLIQFQNNGVVDDSQLPKDRFSAERLKGVDSTLKIQPAKLEDSAVYLCASSSPRGRETQYFGPGTRLLVL.

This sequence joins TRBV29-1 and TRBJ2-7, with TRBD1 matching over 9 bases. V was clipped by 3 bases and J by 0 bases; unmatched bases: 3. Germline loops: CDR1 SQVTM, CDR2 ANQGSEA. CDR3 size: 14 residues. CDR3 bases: TGCAGCGTTGAGGGACAGGGCAGCTCCTACGAGCAGTACTTC. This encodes CSVEGQGSSYEQYF.

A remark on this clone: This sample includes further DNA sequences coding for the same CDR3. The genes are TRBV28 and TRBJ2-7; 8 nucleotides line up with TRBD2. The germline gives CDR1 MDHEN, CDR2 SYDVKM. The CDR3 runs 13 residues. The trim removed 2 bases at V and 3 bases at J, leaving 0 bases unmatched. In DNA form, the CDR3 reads TGTGCCAGCAGTTTAGCGGGAGGCTACGAGCAGTACTTC. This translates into CASSLAGGYEQYF.

CDR3 DNA: TGTGCCACCAGCAGGGATGAGACAGTGGGCTACGAGCAGTACTTC. Amino acid sequence: CATSRDETVGYEQYF. The V and J genes are TRBV15 and TRBJ2-7; a possible D gene is TRBD1 (5 bases). Germline V lookup: CDR1 LNHNV, CDR2 YYDKDF (reference sequence). Trimming cost V 3 bases and J 3 bases, with 15 bases left between them. The CDR3 has 15 amino acids.

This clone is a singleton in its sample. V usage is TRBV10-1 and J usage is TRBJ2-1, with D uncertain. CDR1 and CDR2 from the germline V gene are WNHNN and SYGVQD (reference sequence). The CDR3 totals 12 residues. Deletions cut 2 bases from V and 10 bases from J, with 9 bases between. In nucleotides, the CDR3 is TGCGCCAGCAGTGAGGATGGGCAGGAGCAGTTCTTC. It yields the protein CASSEDGQEQFF.

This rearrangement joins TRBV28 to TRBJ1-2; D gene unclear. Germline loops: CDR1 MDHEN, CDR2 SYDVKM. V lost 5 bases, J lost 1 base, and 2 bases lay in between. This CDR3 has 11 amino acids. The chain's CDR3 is CASSLNYGYTF. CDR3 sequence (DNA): TGTGCCAGCAGTCTTAACTATGGCTACACCTTC.

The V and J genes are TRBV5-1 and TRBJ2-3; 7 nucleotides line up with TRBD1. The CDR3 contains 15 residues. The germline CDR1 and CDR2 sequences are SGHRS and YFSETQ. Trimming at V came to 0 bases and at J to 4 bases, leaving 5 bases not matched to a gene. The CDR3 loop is CASSLGTGWADTQYF. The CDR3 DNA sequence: TGCGCCAGCAGCTTGGGGACAGGATGGGCAGATACGCAGTATTTT.

The CDR3 here is CASSYRGLHEQYF. CDR3 DNA: TGTGCCAGCAGTTATAGGGGGTTGCACGAGCAGTACTTC. This chain links TRBV27 with TRBJ2-7, with D possibly being TRBD1 (6 bases). The V end lost 4 bases, the J end lost 5 bases, and 12 bases lay between the germline ends. CDR1 MNHEY and CDR2 SMNVEV come from the germline V gene (reference sequence). CDR3 size: 13 residues.

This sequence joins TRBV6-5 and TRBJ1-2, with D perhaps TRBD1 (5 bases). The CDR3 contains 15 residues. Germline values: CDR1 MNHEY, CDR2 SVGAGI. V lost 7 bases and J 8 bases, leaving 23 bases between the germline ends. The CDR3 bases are TGTGCCAGCATCGGCTTACGGCAGGGACTTAGGGGCTACACCTTC. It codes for CASIGLRQGLRGYTF.

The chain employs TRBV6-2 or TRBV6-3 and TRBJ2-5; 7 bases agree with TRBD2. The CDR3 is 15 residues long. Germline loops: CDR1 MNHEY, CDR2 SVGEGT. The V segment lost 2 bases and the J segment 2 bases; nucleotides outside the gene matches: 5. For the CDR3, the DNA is TGTGCCAGCAGTTACGTGGCTAGCGGTCAAGAGACCCAGTACTTC. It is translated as CASSYVASGQETQYF.